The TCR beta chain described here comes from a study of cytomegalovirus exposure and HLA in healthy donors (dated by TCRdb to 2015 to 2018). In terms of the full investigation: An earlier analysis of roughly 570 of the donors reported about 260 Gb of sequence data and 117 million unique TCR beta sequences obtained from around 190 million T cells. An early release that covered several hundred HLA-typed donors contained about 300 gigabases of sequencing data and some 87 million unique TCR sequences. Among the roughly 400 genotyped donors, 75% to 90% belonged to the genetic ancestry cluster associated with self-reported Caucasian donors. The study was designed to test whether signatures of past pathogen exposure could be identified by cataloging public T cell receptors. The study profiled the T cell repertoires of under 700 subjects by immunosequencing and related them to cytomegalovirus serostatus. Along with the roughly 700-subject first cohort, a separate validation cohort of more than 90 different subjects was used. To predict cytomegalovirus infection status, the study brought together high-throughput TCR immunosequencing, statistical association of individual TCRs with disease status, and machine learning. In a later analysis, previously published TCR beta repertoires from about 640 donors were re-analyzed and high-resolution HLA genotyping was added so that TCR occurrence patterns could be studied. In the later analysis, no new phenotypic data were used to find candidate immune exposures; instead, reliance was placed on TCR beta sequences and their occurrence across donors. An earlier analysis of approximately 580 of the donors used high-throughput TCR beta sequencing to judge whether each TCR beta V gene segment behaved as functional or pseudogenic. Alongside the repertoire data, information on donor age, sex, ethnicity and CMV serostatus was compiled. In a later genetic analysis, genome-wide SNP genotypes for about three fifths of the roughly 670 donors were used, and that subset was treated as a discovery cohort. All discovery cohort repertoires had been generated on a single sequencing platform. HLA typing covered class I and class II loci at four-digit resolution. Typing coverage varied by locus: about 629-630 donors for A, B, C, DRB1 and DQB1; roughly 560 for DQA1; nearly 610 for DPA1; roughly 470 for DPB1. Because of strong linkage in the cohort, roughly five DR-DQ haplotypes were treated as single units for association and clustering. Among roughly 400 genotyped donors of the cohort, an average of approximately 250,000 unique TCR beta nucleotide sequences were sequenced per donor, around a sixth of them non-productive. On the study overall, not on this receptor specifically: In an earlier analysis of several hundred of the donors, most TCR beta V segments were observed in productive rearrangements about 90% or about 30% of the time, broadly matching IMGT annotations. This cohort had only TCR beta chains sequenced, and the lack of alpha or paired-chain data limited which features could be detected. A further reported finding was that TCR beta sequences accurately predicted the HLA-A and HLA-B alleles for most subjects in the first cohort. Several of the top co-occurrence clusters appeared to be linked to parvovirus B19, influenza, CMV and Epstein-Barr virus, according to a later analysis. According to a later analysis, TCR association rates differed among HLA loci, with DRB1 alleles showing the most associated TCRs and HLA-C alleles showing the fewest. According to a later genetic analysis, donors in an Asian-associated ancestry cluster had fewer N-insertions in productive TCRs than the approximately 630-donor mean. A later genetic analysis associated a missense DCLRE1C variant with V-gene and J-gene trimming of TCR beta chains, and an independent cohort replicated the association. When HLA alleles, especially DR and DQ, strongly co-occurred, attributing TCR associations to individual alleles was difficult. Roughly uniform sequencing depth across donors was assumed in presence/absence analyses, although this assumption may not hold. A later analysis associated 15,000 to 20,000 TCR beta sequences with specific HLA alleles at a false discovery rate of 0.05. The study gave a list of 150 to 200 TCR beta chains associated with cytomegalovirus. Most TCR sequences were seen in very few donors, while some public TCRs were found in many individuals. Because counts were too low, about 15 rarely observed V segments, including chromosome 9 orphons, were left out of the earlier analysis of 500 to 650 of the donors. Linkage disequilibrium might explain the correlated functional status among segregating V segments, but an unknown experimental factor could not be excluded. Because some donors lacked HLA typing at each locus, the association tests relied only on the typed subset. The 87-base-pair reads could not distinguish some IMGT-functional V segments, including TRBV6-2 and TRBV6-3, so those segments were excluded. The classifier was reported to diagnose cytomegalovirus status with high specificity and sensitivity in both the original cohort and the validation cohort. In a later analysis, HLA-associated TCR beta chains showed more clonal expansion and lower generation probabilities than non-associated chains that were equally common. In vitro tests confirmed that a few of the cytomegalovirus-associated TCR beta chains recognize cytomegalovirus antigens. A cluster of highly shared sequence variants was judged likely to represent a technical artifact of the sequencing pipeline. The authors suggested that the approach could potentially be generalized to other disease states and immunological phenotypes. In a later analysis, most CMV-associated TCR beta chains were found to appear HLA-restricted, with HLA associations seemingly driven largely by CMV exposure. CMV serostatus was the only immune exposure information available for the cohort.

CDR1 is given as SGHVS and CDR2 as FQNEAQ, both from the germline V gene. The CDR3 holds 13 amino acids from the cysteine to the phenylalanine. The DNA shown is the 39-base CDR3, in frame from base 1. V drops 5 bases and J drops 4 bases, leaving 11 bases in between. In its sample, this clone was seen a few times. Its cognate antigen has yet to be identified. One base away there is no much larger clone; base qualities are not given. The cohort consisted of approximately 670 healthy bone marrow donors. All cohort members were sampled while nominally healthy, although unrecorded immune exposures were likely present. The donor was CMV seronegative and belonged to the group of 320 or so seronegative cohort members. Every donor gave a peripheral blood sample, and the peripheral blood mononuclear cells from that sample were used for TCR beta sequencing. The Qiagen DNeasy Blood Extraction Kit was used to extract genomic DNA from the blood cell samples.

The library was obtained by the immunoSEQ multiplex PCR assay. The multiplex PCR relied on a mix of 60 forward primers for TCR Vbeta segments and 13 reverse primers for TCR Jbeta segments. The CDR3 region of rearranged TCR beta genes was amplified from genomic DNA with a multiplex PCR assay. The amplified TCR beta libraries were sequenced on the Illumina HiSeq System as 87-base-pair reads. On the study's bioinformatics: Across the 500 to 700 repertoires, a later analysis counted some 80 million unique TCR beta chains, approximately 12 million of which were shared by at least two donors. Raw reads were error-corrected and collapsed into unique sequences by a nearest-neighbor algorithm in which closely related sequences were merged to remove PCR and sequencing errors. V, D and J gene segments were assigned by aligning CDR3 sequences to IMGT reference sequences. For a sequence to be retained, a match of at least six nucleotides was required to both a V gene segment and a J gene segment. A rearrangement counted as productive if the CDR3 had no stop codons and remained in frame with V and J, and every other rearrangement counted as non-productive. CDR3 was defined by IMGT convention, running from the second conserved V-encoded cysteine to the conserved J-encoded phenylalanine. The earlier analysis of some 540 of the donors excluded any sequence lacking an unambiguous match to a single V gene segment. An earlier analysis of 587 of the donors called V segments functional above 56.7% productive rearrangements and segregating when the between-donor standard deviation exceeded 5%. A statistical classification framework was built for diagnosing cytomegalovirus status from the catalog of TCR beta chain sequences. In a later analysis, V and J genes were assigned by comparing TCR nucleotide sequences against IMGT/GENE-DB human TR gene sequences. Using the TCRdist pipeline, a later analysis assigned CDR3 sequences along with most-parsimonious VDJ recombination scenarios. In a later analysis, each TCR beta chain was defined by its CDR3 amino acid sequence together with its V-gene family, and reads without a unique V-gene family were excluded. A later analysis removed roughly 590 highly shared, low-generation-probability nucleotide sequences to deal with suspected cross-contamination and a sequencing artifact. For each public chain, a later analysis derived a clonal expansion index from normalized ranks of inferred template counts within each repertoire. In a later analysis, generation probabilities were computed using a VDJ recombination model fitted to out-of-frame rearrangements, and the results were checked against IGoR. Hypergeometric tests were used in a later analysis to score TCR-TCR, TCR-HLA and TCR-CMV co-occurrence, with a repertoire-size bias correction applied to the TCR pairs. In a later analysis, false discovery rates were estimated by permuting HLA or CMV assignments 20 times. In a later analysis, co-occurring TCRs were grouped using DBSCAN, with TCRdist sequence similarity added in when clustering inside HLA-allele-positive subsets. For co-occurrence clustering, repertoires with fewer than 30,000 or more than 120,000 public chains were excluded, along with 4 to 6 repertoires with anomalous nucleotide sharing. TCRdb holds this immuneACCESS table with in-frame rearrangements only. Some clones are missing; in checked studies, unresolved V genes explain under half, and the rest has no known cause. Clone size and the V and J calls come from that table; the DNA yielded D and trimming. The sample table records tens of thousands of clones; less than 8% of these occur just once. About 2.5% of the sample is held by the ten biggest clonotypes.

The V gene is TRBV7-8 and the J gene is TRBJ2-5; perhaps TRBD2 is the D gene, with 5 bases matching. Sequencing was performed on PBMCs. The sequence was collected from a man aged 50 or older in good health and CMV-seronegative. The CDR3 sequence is CASSPGELETQYF. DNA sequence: TGTGCCAGCAGCCCCGGGGAGTTAGAGACCCAGTACTTC.